This T cell receptor beta chain originates from a study of blood T cell repertoires in COVID-19. For the study at large: The cDNA or gDNA used as material had been derived from T cells, B-cell-depleted T cells, or PBMCs.

Participants had their cohort set by participant-reported clinical history. The repertoire was sequenced with immunoSEQ multiplex PCR; TCRdb's copy has only in-frame clones and lacks some. Here the sample spans 88,000 or so clones, around 88% being singletons. CDR1 MNHEY and CDR2 SMNVEV come from the germline V gene (reference sequence). This CDR3 spans 16 amino acids. V lost 6 bases and J lost 2, with 19 bases in between. The TCR sequence derives from a woman in her fifties or sixties with acute COVID-19. V usage is TRBV27 and J usage is TRBJ1-1; D not certain. Input material: PBMCs or T cells enriched from blood (not recorded which). The CDR3 region is CASSRVGSPGNTEAFF. Written as DNA, the CDR3 is TGTGCCAGCAGCCGTGTCGGGTCCCCCGGTAACACTGAAGCTTTCTTT.